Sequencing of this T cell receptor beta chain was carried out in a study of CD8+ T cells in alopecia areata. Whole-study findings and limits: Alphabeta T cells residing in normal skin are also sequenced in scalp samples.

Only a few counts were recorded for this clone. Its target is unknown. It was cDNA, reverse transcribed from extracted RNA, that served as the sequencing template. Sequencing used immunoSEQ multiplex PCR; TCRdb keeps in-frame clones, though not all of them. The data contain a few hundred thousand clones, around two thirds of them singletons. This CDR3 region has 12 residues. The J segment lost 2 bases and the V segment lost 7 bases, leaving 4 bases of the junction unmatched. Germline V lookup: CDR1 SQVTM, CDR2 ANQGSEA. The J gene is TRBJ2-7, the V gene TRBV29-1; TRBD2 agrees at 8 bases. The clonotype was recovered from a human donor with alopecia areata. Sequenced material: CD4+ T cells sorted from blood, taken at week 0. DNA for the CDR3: TGCAGCGCGGGGGGGAGCACCTACGAGCAGTACTTC. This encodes CSAGGSTYEQYF.